This T cell receptor beta chain was recorded in a study of blood T cell repertoires in COVID-19. Looking at the study overall: Samples of COVID-19 (acute and convalescent) were obtained from the United States, Italy and Spain. Sample material is recorded as cDNA or gDNA derived from T cells, B-cell-depleted T cells, or PBMCs.

J gave up 6 bases and V 0 bases, and 7 bases lay outside the gene matches. The CDR3 has 15 residues. Germline-derived CDR1 and CDR2 are LNHNV and YYDKDF (reference sequence). This clone is a singleton in its sample. Original processing notes: Estimated nucleated cell counts came from reference gene primer amplification. Using immunoSEQ multiplex PCR, the repertoire was profiled, and TCRdb retains in-frame clones only, with some absent. D and trimming come from the DNA, and the V and J calls and clone size come from that table. This table holds some 120,000 clones, approximately 90% found once. This sequence joins TRBV15 and TRBJ1-2, with TRBD1 identical over 7 bases. The specimen was peripheral blood. This clonotype originated in a human donor with active COVID-19. The donor label of this sample is uncertain. The CDR3 bases are TGTGCCACCAGCAGAGAGGGAACAGGGGTTGATGGCTACACCTTC. Protein: CATSREGTGVDGYTF.